These 20 T cell receptor beta chains came from one sample sequenced in a study of cytomegalovirus exposure and HLA in healthy donors. A multiplex PCR was run with 60 Vbeta primers and 13 Jbeta primers. The table came from immunoSEQ multiplex PCR; TCRdb's copy has only in-frame clones and leaves some out. The table includes 75,000 to 90,000 clones, less than 80% detected once. Sample: PBMCs. These receptors all come from a woman aged 40 to 49 in good health and CMV-seropositive.

This rearrangement joins TRBV6-1 to TRBJ2-5; 9 bases are shared with TRBD1. The J call is in doubt because the DNA end fits TRBJ2-7 better. The CDR3 covers 14 residues. Germline CDR1 and CDR2: MNHNS and SASEGT. DNA of the CDR3: TGTGCCAGCATAGGGGACAGGGAACCCTACGAGCAGTACTTC. Encoded protein: CASIGDREPYEQYF.

V gene TRBV14 combines with J gene TRBJ1-6, with D tentatively TRBD1 (5 bases). This CDR3 comprises 14 residues. The V and J ends lost 4 bases and 3 bases respectively, with 7 bases between them. CDR1 and CDR2 (germline): SGHDN, FVKESK. The CDR3 loop reads CASSRQGYNSPLHF. CDR3 bases: TGTGCCAGCAGCCGGCAGGGCTATAATTCACCCCTCCACTTT.

V is TRBV15 and J is TRBJ1-5; 8 bases line up with TRBD1. Germline assignment: CDR1 LNHNV and CDR2 YYDKDF (reference sequence). The CDR3 contains 15 residues. The V segment lost 5 bases and the J segment 1 base; nucleotides outside the gene matches: 4. DNA for the CDR3: TGTGCCACCAGCTCAGGACAGGGAAGCAATCAGCCCCAGCATTTT. This sequence encodes CATSSGQGSNQPQHF.

The CDR3 nucleotides read TGTGCCAGCAGTTTAGGACAGGGGCGCATGTTTTTT. Protein: CASSLGQGRMFF. The rearrangement links TRBV28 to TRBJ2-2; 9 nucleotides agree with TRBD1. The CDR3 consists of 12 residues. Unmatched junction bases numbered 4, after V lost 2 bases and J lost 15 bases. Germline assignment: CDR1 MDHEN and CDR2 SYDVKM.

This clone came up once. V usage is TRBV6-5 and J usage is TRBJ2-7; 10 bases agree with TRBD1. V lost 2 bases to trimming and J lost 3 bases; unmatched junction nucleotides: 4. Germline CDR1 and CDR2: MNHEY and SVGAGI. This CDR3 spans 15 amino acids. CDR3 sequence reads: CASSYGTGVYYEQYF. CDR3 coding DNA: TGTGCCAGCAGTTACGGGACAGGGGTTTACTACGAGCAGTACTTC.

The chain is built from TRBV28 and TRBJ1-5; the D gene is possibly TRBD1 (5 bases). Trimming removed 4 bases at V and 4 bases at J, with 11 bases between. This CDR3 is built from 14 residues. Germline values: CDR1 MDHEN, CDR2 SYDVKM. The CDR3 loop reads CASSYAGQNQPQHF. In DNA form, the CDR3 reads TGTGCCAGCAGTTACGCAGGGCAGAATCAGCCCCAGCATTTT. Based on the CDR3 plus reference TRBV28 and TRBJ1-5, the full variable domain is DVKVTQSSRYLVKRTGEKVFLECVQDMDHENMFWYRQDPGLGLRLIYFSYDVKMKEKGDIPEGYSVSREKKERFSLILESASTNQTSMYLCASSYAGQNQPQHFGDGTRLSIL.

This clone has only one observation. This rearrangement joins TRBV11-1 to TRBJ1-5, with TRBD1 as a possible D gene (6 bases). Looked up from germline, CDR1 is SGHAT and CDR2 is FQDESV (reference sequence). V dropped 5 bases and J dropped 6 bases, with 11 bases sitting between them. The CDR3 covers 13 residues. CDR3 sequence: CASSPQGGQPQHF. The CDR3 DNA reads TGTGCCAGCAGCCCACAGGGTGGTCAGCCCCAGCATTTT.

This chain connects TRBV5-1 to TRBJ1-5; 7 positions agree with TRBD1. The CDR3 is made up of 15 amino acids. The trim removed 4 bases at V and 4 bases at J, leaving 8 bases unmatched. In germline, CDR1 is SGHRS, CDR2 YFSETQ. This CDR3 is CASSLTSGGNQPQHF. In DNA form, the CDR3 reads TGCGCCAGCAGCCTCACCTCAGGGGGAAATCAGCCCCAGCATTTT.

This chain joins TRBV4-1 and TRBJ1-1; no firm D call. The length of the CDR3 is 16 residues. V lost 2 bases and J 0 bases, leaving 13 bases between the germline ends. Germline loops: CDR1 MGHRA, CDR2 YSYEKL. DNA of the CDR3: TGCGCCAGCAGCCAAAACCAAATGGAGATGAACACTGAAGCTTTCTTT. Translated: CASSQNQMEMNTEAFF.

J is TRBJ2-1 and V is TRBV6-4, with a weak D call TRBD2 (7 bases). This CDR3 is 15 amino acids long. Germline-derived CDR1 and CDR2 are MRHNA and SNTAGT. The germline V and J ends were trimmed by 4 bases and 6 bases, with 16 bases remaining between them. The CDR3 region has the DNA TGTGCCAGCAGTGTGGCGGGGGCCACTACCAATGAGCAGTTCTTC. Translated: CASSVAGATTNEQFF.

V gene TRBV4-1 combines with J gene TRBJ1-6, with D unresolved. This CDR3 is 15 amino acids long. Looked up from germline, CDR1 is MGHRA and CDR2 is YSYEKL. V lost 0 bases to trimming and J lost 4 bases, with 7 bases between them. CDR3 sequence: CASSQEGGYNSPLHF. The CDR3 DNA is TGCGCCAGCAGCCAAGAGGGAGGGTATAATTCACCCCTCCACTTT.

The CDR3 DNA sequence: TGTGCCAGCAGCTCGACTAGCGGGGGTGGCGAGCAGTACTTC. Its translation: CASSSTSGGGEQYF. The gene calls are TRBV7-2 and TRBJ2-7, with TRBD2 matching over 12 bases. Germline V gene data show CDR1 as SGHTA and CDR2 as FQGNSA. The CDR3 is made up of 14 amino acids. V shed 4 bases, J shed 6 bases, and the junction held 4 bases outside the gene matches.

The CDR3 nucleotides are TGCGCCAGCAGCCCAAGCTTACAGGGGGCTAGGGGCTACACCTTC. Amino acids: CASSPSLQGARGYTF. J is TRBJ1-2 and V is TRBV5-1; 9 positions match TRBD1. V lost 4 bases to trimming and J lost 8 bases; unmatched junction nucleotides: 12. Per germline, CDR1 SGHRS and CDR2 YFSETQ. This CDR3 contains 15 residues. Full variable domain (rest looked up from reference TRBV5-1 and TRBJ1-2): KAGVTQTPRYLIKTRGQQVTLSCSPISGHRSVSWYQQTPGQGLQFLFEYFSETQRNKGNFPGRFSGRQFSNSRSEMNVSTLELGDSALYLCASSPSLQGARGYTFGSGTRLTVV.

J is TRBJ1-1 and V is TRBV2; D not certain. Germline V gives CDR1 SNHLY, CDR2 FYNNEI. Trimming stripped 6 bases from V and 10 bases from J, with 15 bases between. CDR3 length: 12 residues. CDR3 in amino acids: CASSPTRPGAFF. The CDR3 DNA reads TGTGCCAGCAGCCCCACTCGCCCTGGAGCTTTCTTT.

The DNA for the CDR3 is TGTGCCAGTAGTATTAGGGTGCGGACAGGGAATAACTATGGCTACACCTTC. It is translated as CASSIRVRTGNNYGYTF. This sequence joins TRBV19 and TRBJ1-2; 8 nucleotides line up with TRBD1. Germline V gives CDR1 LNHDA, CDR2 SQIVND (reference sequence). V gave up 3 bases and J gave up 1 base; unmatched junction bases: 10. This CDR3 is built from 17 residues.

This sequence joins TRBV20-1 and TRBJ2-7; the D is unclear. The V gene's germline CDR1 is DFQATT and CDR2 SNEGSKA (reference sequence). Trimming removed 6 bases from V and 1 base from J, with 4 bases in between. The CDR3 is 10 residues long. The CDR3 DNA reads as TGCAGTGCGTCATCCTACGAGCAGTACTTC. Encoded protein: CSASSYEQYF.

V gene TRBV27 combines with J gene TRBJ2-7; 10 positions agree with TRBD1. J lost 3 bases, V lost 10 bases, and 3 bases had no gene match. CDR3 size: 12 residues. Germline CDR1 reads MNHEY; CDR2 reads SMNVEV (reference sequence). CDR3 loop: CAIGQGGYEQYF. The CDR3 DNA reads as TGTGCCATAGGACAGGGGGGCTACGAGCAGTACTTC.

CDR3 nucleotides: TGTGCCTGGAGGAGCCAGGGGATGGGTTCCTACGAGCAGTACTTC. The encoded protein is CAWRSQGMGSYEQYF. V gene TRBV30 combines with J gene TRBJ2-7; D might be TRBD1 (6 bases). Deletions cut 3 bases from V and 1 base from J, with 16 bases between. The CDR3 runs to 15 residues. Germline V gene lookup returns CDR1 GTSNPN and CDR2 SVGIG (reference sequence). Drawing the rest from reference TRBV30 and TRBJ2-7, the complete variable domain is SQTIHQWPATLVQPVGSPLSLECTVEGTSNPNLYWYRQAAGRGLQLLFYSVGIGQISSEVPQNLSASRPQDRQFILSSKKLLLSDSGFYLCAWRSQGMGSYEQYFGPGTRLTVT.

The rearrangement joins TRBV5-1 to TRBJ2-4, with 8 bases matching TRBD1. CDR3 length equals 14 residues. V lost 3 bases, J lost 6 bases, and 5 bases stayed unmatched. Germline CDR1 reads SGHRS; CDR2 reads YFSETQ. The CDR3 DNA reads TGCGCCAGCAGCTCCGAAGACAGGGGAAACATTCAGTACTTC. The encoded protein is CASSSEDRGNIQYF.

The chain employs TRBV7-8 and TRBJ1-5, with D possibly being TRBD1 (6 bases). V was pared by 4 bases and J by 2 bases, with 15 bases between. CDR1 is SGHVS, CDR2 FQNEAQ, per germline. This CDR3 spans 16 amino acids. The DNA of the CDR3 is TGTGCCAGCAGCTCTTACAGGGTTGGGGGCAATCAGCCCCAGCATTTT. Residues: CASSSYRVGGNQPQHF.